Following are 21 T cell receptor beta chains from one sample sequenced in a study of early T cells in non-severe SARS-CoV-2 infection. MiXCR, applied by TCRdb to the 5' RACE reads, yields one record per CDR3 protein. The sample consists of 60,000 to 75,000 distinct CDR3 sequences, around 12% of them appearing once. Sequenced: whole blood. Receptor source: an adult who was a healthcare worker with PCR-confirmed SARS-CoV-2 infection or an uninfected control (not recorded which).

The chain joins TRBV29-1 to TRBJ1-5; unclear D gene. This CDR3 is built from 12 residues. Germline CDR1 SQVTM, CDR2 ANQGSEA. The V and J ends lost 6 bases and 2 bases respectively, with 8 bases between them. This CDR3 is CSVVAGNQPQHF. The DNA of the CDR3 is TGCAGCGTGGTAGCCGGCAATCAGCCCCAGCATTTT.

This clonotype was seen repeatedly, ten times or more. The V call is TRBV9, the J call TRBJ2-6, with 7 positions matching TRBD1. Germline loops: CDR1 SGDLS, CDR2 YYNGEE. J was trimmed by 4 bases and V by 4 bases; bases with no gene match: 8. CDR3 length: 16 residues. CDR3 nucleotide sequence: TGTGCCAGCAGCTCTAGACAGGGTGGCGGGGCCAACGTCCTGACTTTC. Its translation: CASSSRQGGGANVLTF.

The genes are TRBV12-3 or TRBV12-4 and TRBJ2-1, with TRBD2 matching over 13 bases. V shed 3 bases, J shed 7 bases, and the junction held 15 bases outside the gene matches. The CDR3 sequence is 19 residues long. CDR3 coding DNA: TGTGCCAGCAGTTTTAAAGGAGGACTAGCGGGAGTATTAGTAAATGAGCAGTTCTTC. It encodes CASSFKGGLAGVLVNEQFF.

The table lists this clonotype with many counts. This chain joins TRBV6-2 or TRBV6-3 and TRBJ2-7; TRBD1 matches 7 bases. Losses at the gene ends were 4 bases for V and 3 bases for J; bases not matched to a gene: 3. The CDR3 loop spans 13 amino acids. Looked up from germline, CDR1 is MNHEY and CDR2 is SVGEGT. The CDR3 coding sequence is TGTGCCAGCAGTTTCGGGACAGTCTACGAGCAGTACTTC. It is translated as CASSFGTVYEQYF.

This clonotype was seen repeatedly, ten times or more. CDR3 nucleotide sequence: TGTGCCAGTAGCTCACATGTAAATGAGCAGTTCTTC. This sequence encodes CASSSHVNEQFF. The rearrangement joins TRBV19 to TRBJ2-1; D is unclear. In germline, CDR1 is LNHDA, CDR2 SQIVND (reference sequence). Trimming removed 6 bases at V and 7 bases at J, with 10 bases between. This CDR3 is 12 amino acids long.

This clonotype occurred a few times. V usage is TRBV28 and J usage is TRBJ2-7; TRBD2 agrees at 7 bases. The CDR3 spans 14 residues. Trimming at V came to 4 bases and at J to 2 bases, leaving 5 bases not matched to a gene. Per germline, CDR1 MDHEN and CDR2 SYDVKM. The CDR3 region has the DNA TGTGCCAGCAGTTACCAAGCGGGGCCCTACGAGCAGTACTTC. Translating gives CASSYQAGPYEQYF.

This clonotype has a handful of counts. The chain joins TRBV4-1 to TRBJ1-1, with D tentatively TRBD1 (5 bases). Germline V gene lookup returns CDR1 MGHRA and CDR2 YSYEKL. This CDR3 is built from 15 residues. Trimming stripped 0 bases from V and 5 bases from J, with 13 bases between. The CDR3 sequence: CASSQDQGGYTEAFF. CDR3 DNA sequence: TGCGCCAGCAGCCAAGATCAGGGAGGATATACTGAAGCTTTCTTT.

This clonotype was observed a few times. The V gene is TRBV7-8, the J gene TRBJ2-1; D call uncertain. Per germline, CDR1 SGHVS and CDR2 FQNEAQ. The CDR3 runs 12 residues. Trimming left V 5 bases short and J 4 bases short, with 6 bases between. Written as DNA, the CDR3 is TGTGCCAGCAGCCACGAGTACAATGAGCAGTTCTTC. Amino acids: CASSHEYNEQFF.

This clonotype was counted a few times. The gene calls are TRBV28 and TRBJ1-2, with unresolved D. Per the germline V gene, CDR1 is MDHEN and CDR2 is SYDVKM. V lost 5 bases to trimming and J lost 2 bases, with 12 bases between them. This CDR3 comprises 14 residues. The CDR3: CASSVQPLNYGYTF. DNA for the CDR3: TGTGCCAGCAGTGTACAGCCCCTAAACTATGGCTACACCTTC.

The V call is TRBV6-2 or TRBV6-3, the J call TRBJ1-5; no clear D gene. There are 15 residues in the CDR3. Between the trimmed V and J ends, which lost 6 bases and 4 bases, there was a span of 16 bases. Germline V gene lookup returns CDR1 MNHEY and CDR2 SVGEGT. CDR3 in amino acids: CASSLTGLPNQPQHF. The CDR3 nucleotides read TGTGCCAGCAGCCTAACGGGCCTTCCAAATCAGCCCCAGCATTTT.

As regards this clonotype: A read error is likely, as this CDR3 ends without the conserved phenylalanine or tryptophan. The chain is built from TRBV7-3 and TRBJ2-3, with unresolved D. Germline CDR1 is SGHTA and CDR2 is FQGTGA. This CDR3 is built from 13 residues. The germline V and J ends were trimmed by 0 bases and 6 bases, with 7 bases remaining between them. CDR3 loop: CASSLTFRDTQYL. The CDR3, as DNA: TGTGCCAGCAGCTTAACGTTTCGGGATACGCAGTATTTA.

J is TRBJ2-1 and V is TRBV24-1; D is possibly TRBD2 (6 bases). This CDR3 has 15 amino acids. V was shortened by 4 bases and J by 4 bases, with 13 bases between the two germline ends. Germline values: CDR1 KGHDR, CDR2 SFDVKD. CDR3 sequence (DNA): TGTGCCACCAGTGACCCGGGGGTCGAGTACAATGAGCAGTTCTTC. Protein: CATSDPGVEYNEQFF.

This clonotype was observed at least ten times. The chain carries TRBV6-6 and TRBJ1-2, with D maybe TRBD1 (6 bases). This CDR3 is 16 amino acids long. V lost 6 bases to trimming and J lost 3 bases, with 20 bases between them. Per the germline V gene, CDR1 is MNHNY and CDR2 is SVGAGI (reference sequence). The CDR3 here is CASRFLRGPGDYGYTF. The CDR3 bases are TGTGCCAGCAGGTTCCTCCGGGGCCCAGGGGACTATGGCTACACCTTC.

The rearrangement uses TRBV20-1 and TRBJ1-2; no definite D call. CDR1 DFQATT and CDR2 SNEGSKA come from the germline V gene (reference sequence). The CDR3 is 14 amino acids. V lost 1 base and J lost 4, with 13 bases in between. CDR3 bases: TGCAGTGCTAGAGGGACGGGGAGCGTCTATGGCTACACCTTC. Translated, it gives CSARGTGSVYGYTF.

This clonotype appeared a few times. V usage is TRBV19 and J usage is TRBJ2-3; D gene unclear. The V and J ends lost 1 base and 2 bases respectively, with 7 bases between them. Germline-derived CDR1 and CDR2 are LNHDA and SQIVND (reference sequence). The CDR3 contains 14 residues. The CDR3 DNA reads as TGTGCCAGTAGTATAGCACAGTACACAGATACGCAGTATTTT. Translating gives CASSIAQYTDTQYF.

This clonotype was seen just once. One base away lies a much larger clone, so this may be a sequencing read error. In this CDR3 the conserved last residue, phenylalanine or tryptophan, is missing, so a read error is likely. The gene calls are TRBV12-3 or TRBV12-4 and TRBJ2-3; D gene ambiguous. This CDR3 has 13 amino acids. V was trimmed by 6 bases and J by 0 bases, leaving 7 bases between them. The CDR3 DNA is TGTGCCAGCAGGGCGGCTAGCACAGATACGCAGTATTTG. Translation gives CASRAASTDTQYL.

V and J are TRBV20-1 and TRBJ2-3; 10 bases match TRBD2. The trim removed 3 bases at V and 8 bases at J, leaving 20 bases unmatched. CDR3 size: 18 residues. Germline values: CDR1 DFQATT, CDR2 SNEGSKA (reference sequence). The CDR3 DNA follows: TGCAGTGCTAGTTTTACTGGGGTAGCGGGAGGACTGGCAGTTACGCAGTATTTT. Encoded protein: CSASFTGVAGGLAVTQYF.

V and J are TRBV7-9 and TRBJ2-2, with 8 bases lining up with TRBD2. The germline V gene has CDR1 SEHNR and CDR2 FQNEAQ (reference sequence). CDR3 length: 15 residues. V shed 5 bases, J shed 4 bases, and the junction held 6 bases outside the gene matches. CDR3 loop: CASSPTGGVTGELFF. CDR3 DNA: TGTGCCAGCAGCCCCACCGGGGGGGTCACCGGGGAGCTGTTTTTT.

The rearrangement joins TRBV20-1 to TRBJ1-2; tentative D call: TRBD1 (5 bases). The CDR3 consists of 13 residues. Trimming left V 3 bases short and J 4 bases short, with 12 bases between. CDR1 and CDR2 from the germline V gene are DFQATT and SNEGSKA (reference sequence). For the CDR3, the DNA is TGCAGTGCTAGGAGAACGGGGGTCTATGGCTACACCTTC. It codes for CSARRTGVYGYTF.

There are many counts of this clonotype. The chain uses TRBV27 and TRBJ2-1; 7 bases are shared with TRBD1. Losses at the gene ends were 5 bases for V and 3 bases for J; bases not matched to a gene: 7. Per germline, CDR1 MNHEY and CDR2 SMNVEV (reference sequence). The CDR3 consists of 15 residues. CDR3 amino acids: CASSPLRDSYNEQFF. In nucleotides, the CDR3 is TGTGCCAGCAGTCCACTCCGGGACAGCTACAATGAGCAGTTCTTC.

This clonotype turned up a few times. The chain employs TRBV7-6 and TRBJ2-5; 7 nucleotides agree with TRBD2. Trimming took 4 bases from V and 4 from J; bases not matched to a gene: 15. This CDR3 spans 17 amino acids. CDR1 SGHVS and CDR2 FNYEAQ come from the germline V gene. The CDR3 loop is CASSSPWAGVRRETQYF. Written as DNA, the CDR3 is TGTGCCAGCAGCTCCCCCTGGGCGGGGGTTAGGCGAGAGACCCAGTACTTC.